The 30 T cell receptor beta chains given below trace back to one sample, sequenced in a study of CD8 T cells in Susac syndrome. RNA, at about 0.45 to 1 ug, was reverse transcribed with random hexamers. TCRdb used MiXCR to reprocess the immunoSEQ multiplex PCR reads, holding one entry per CDR3 protein. Among under 200,000 distinct CDR3 sequences listed, 85% to 95% were seen once. The specimen sequenced was CD4+ T cells from PBMCs. Every receptor here comes from a human donor in good health.

This chain links TRBV29-1 with TRBJ1-1; D unresolved. The germline CDR1 and CDR2 sequences are SQVTM and ANQGSEA. The germline V and J ends were trimmed by 6 bases and 2 bases, with 19 bases remaining between them. This CDR3 has 15 amino acids. The CDR3 loop is CSVRRNMDVNTEAFF. CDR3 bases: TGCAGCGTCCGACGAAACATGGACGTTAACACTGAAGCTTTCTTT.

This clonotype was seen once. The rearrangement links TRBV30 to TRBJ1-1; no firm D call. Germline CDR1 is GTSNPN and CDR2 is SVGIG (reference sequence). The CDR3 runs to 13 residues. The germline V and J ends were trimmed by 5 bases and 1 base, with 11 bases remaining between them. The CDR3 DNA reads as TGTGCCTGGGACTTCTCCGGGAACACTGAAGCTTTCTTT. Protein product: CAWDFSGNTEAFF.

V and J are TRBV20-1 and TRBJ2-1; D gene ambiguous. The V end was cut by 0 bases, the J end by 14 bases, with 14 bases between. The CDR3 is 12 residues long. Germline V gives CDR1 DFQATT, CDR2 SNEGSKA (reference sequence). The CDR3 DNA reads as TGCAGTGCTAGAGATCCTGTGGGTATGGAGTTCTTC. Encoded protein: CSARDPVGMEFF.

The V gene is TRBV20-1, the J gene TRBJ2-5, with D unresolved. The CDR3 has 13 amino acids. Trimming left V 8 bases short and J 1 base short, with 14 bases between. Per the germline V gene, CDR1 is DFQATT and CDR2 is SNEGSKA (reference sequence). CDR3 sequence (DNA): TGCAGTCGCCAAAGGGCAGTCCAAGAGACCCAGTACTTC. Protein: CSRQRAVQETQYF.

The chain joins TRBV30 to TRBJ1-4; D unclear. Trimming stripped 2 bases from V and 7 bases from J, with 11 bases between. Germline V gene sequence: CDR1 GTSNPN, CDR2 SVGIG (reference sequence). This CDR3 has 13 residues. CDR3 nucleotides: TGTGCCTGGAGTAGACGGTTTACTGAAAAACTGTTTTTT. Translated, it gives CAWSRRFTEKLFF.

The count of this clonotype is one. This rearrangement joins TRBV27 to TRBJ2-1; TRBD1 matches 10 bases. The germline V gene has CDR1 MNHEY and CDR2 SMNVEV (reference sequence). CDR3 length: 18 residues. V lost 5 bases to trimming and J lost 4 bases; unmatched junction nucleotides: 14. This CDR3 reads CASSPISPGQGIYNEQFF. As DNA, the CDR3 is TGTGCCAGCAGTCCAATCTCCCCGGGACAGGGGATATACAATGAGCAGTTCTTC.

This rearrangement joins TRBV30 to TRBJ2-5, with D possibly matching TRBD2 (6 bases). Trimming removed 0 bases from V and 5 bases from J, with 16 bases in between. The CDR3 runs 15 residues. The germline CDR1 and CDR2 sequences are GTSNPN and SVGIG (reference sequence). The CDR3 here is CAWSVLRRAQETQYF. The CDR3, as DNA: TGTGCCTGGAGTGTACTAAGGAGGGCCCAGGAGACCCAGTACTTC.

The chain employs TRBV14 and TRBJ2-1; D remains ambiguous. Looked up from germline, CDR1 is SGHDN and CDR2 is FVKESK. V dropped 0 bases and J dropped 2 bases, with 8 bases sitting between them. The CDR3 loop spans 15 amino acids. CDR3 in amino acids: CASSQEPSTYNEQFF. The CDR3 DNA follows: TGTGCCAGCAGCCAAGAGCCTTCTACCTACAATGAGCAGTTCTTC.

The V call is TRBV29-1, the J call TRBJ1-1, with D unclear. CDR3 length: 10 amino acids. Germline loops: CDR1 SQVTM, CDR2 ANQGSEA. V lost 6 bases, J lost 11 bases, and 13 bases lay in between. The CDR3 protein is CSVDEGSAFF. CDR3 sequence (DNA): TGCAGCGTGGACGAGGGATCGGCTTTCTTT.

This clonotype was detected a few times. This rearrangement joins TRBV6-5 to TRBJ2-1; 7 bases map to TRBD1. Germline trimming cut 6 bases from V and 0 bases from J; bases unmatched to any gene: 5. This CDR3 has 15 amino acids. Germline CDR1 and CDR2: MNHEY and SVGAGI. Written as DNA, the CDR3 is TGTGCCAGCAGCCTCAACAGGGGCTCCTACAATGAGCAGTTCTTC. It specifies CASSLNRGSYNEQFF.

The chain links TRBV29-1 to TRBJ1-4; D not resolved. The germline V gene has CDR1 SQVTM and CDR2 ANQGSEA. This CDR3 region has 13 residues. V lost 4 bases to trimming and J lost 2 bases, with 8 bases between them. The CDR3 DNA is TGCAGCGTTGCCCCAACTACTAATGAAAAACTGTTTTTT. Its translation: CSVAPTTNEKLFF. The full variable domain, its missing parts supplied by reference TRBV29-1 and TRBJ1-4, is SAVISQKPSRDICQRGTSLTIQCQVDSQVTMMFWYRQQPGQSLTLIATANQGSEATYESGFVIDKFPISRPNLTFSTLTVSNMSPEDSSIYLCSVAPTTNEKLFFGSGTQLSVL.

This chain links TRBV5-1 with TRBJ1-2; TRBD1 agrees at 7 bases. Trimming at V came to 4 bases and at J to 4 bases, leaving 7 bases not matched to a gene. This CDR3 region has 14 residues. Germline lookup yields CDR1 SGHRS and CDR2 YFSETQ. The CDR3: CASSVGQLSYGYTF. CDR3 sequence (DNA): TGCGCCAGCAGCGTGGGACAGCTTTCCTATGGCTACACCTTC.

The V call is TRBV4-1, the J call TRBJ1-2, with no clear D. The germline V gene encodes CDR1 MGHRA and CDR2 YSYEKL. CDR3 size: 14 residues. V was trimmed by 5 bases and J by 8 bases, leaving 18 bases between them. The CDR3 sequence: CASSEKTRIPGYTF. The CDR3, as DNA: TGCGCCAGCAGCGAAAAAACCAGGATCCCCGGCTACACCTTC.

The rearrangement joins TRBV4-1 to TRBJ1-1; D possibly corresponds to TRBD1 (6 bases). Trimming removed 4 bases from V and 1 base from J, with 16 bases in between. CDR3 length: 16 amino acids. Germline CDR1 reads MGHRA; CDR2 reads YSYEKL. This CDR3 reads CASSLRGGLGNTEAFF. As DNA, the CDR3 is TGCGCCAGCAGCCTTCGGGGGGGCTTAGGGAACACTGAAGCTTTCTTT.

The chain joins TRBV19 to TRBJ1-2; D unresolved. Trimming cost V 3 bases and J 4 bases, with 9 bases left between them. Germline assignment: CDR1 LNHDA and CDR2 SQIVND (reference sequence). The CDR3 is 13 residues long. CDR3 DNA: TGTGCCAGTAGTATGCGGCATAGCTATGGCTACACCTTC. Its protein is CASSMRHSYGYTF.

This clonotype was detected only once. The rearrangement uses TRBV7-9 and TRBJ2-7; perhaps TRBD1 as D (5 bases). V lost 6 bases to trimming and J lost 3 bases, with 9 bases between them. This CDR3 comprises 12 residues. Germline V gives CDR1 SEHNR, CDR2 FQNEAQ (reference sequence). CDR3 bases: TGTGCCAGCAGGACAGAGGACTACGAGCAGTACTTC. Translated: CASRTEDYEQYF.

V and J are TRBV4-1 and TRBJ1-1; maybe TRBD1 (6 bases). CDR1 and CDR2 (germline): MGHRA, YSYEKL. The CDR3 covers 16 residues. Trimming shortened V by 7 bases and J by 4 bases, and 22 bases separated the two germline ends. Here the CDR3 reads CASKRSDRRAGTEAFF. CDR3 in DNA: TGCGCCAGCAAGCGGTCCGACAGGCGGGCGGGCACTGAAGCTTTCTTT.

The chain recombines TRBV27 with TRBJ2-1, with a possible D match to TRBD2 (5 bases). The V end was cut by 2 bases, the J end by 8 bases, with 13 bases between. This CDR3 has 14 residues. Germline CDR1 is MNHEY and CDR2 is SMNVEV (reference sequence). CDR3 coding DNA: TGTGCCAGCAGTTTACCGGACTCCTCCCATGAGCAGTTCTTC. This codes for CASSLPDSSHEQFF.

The chain uses TRBV6-2 or TRBV6-3 and TRBJ1-6; D unresolved. V gave up 8 bases and J gave up 7 bases, with 15 bases separating them. Germline V gene data show CDR1 as MNHEY and CDR2 as SVGEGT. The CDR3 covers 14 residues. The CDR3 region is CASLTTERNSPLHF. The CDR3 nucleotides are TGTGCCAGCCTCACCACAGAACGAAATTCACCCCTCCACTTT.

This sequence joins TRBV5-4 and TRBJ2-5; D is perhaps TRBD1 or TRBD2 (5 bases each). With 2 bases removed from V and 5 bases from J, the gap between germline ends came to 13 bases. The CDR3 spans 14 residues. Looked up from germline, CDR1 is SGHNT and CDR2 is YYREEE (reference sequence). In DNA form, the CDR3 reads TGTGCCAGCAGCTTAACGGGGACCGGGGAGACCCAGTACTTC. Protein: CASSLTGTGETQYF.

V gene TRBV7-2 combines with J gene TRBJ2-1; no firm D call. The CDR3 length is 13 residues. CDR1 SGHTA and CDR2 FQGNSA come from the germline V gene. With 3 bases removed from V and 10 bases from J, the gap between germline ends came to 13 bases. The CDR3 spells CASSFDTRQEQFF. In nucleotides, the CDR3 is TGTGCCAGCAGCTTTGACACTCGCCAGGAGCAGTTCTTC.

The chain carries TRBV28 and TRBJ1-1; 7 bases are a match to TRBD1. Germline CDR1 and CDR2: MDHEN and SYDVKM. V dropped 10 bases and J dropped 0; count of bases not matched to a gene: 11. The CDR3 extends over 15 amino acids. The CDR3: CATLLQGQVNTEAFF. CDR3 DNA sequence: TGTGCCACTCTTCTACAGGGGCAGGTGAACACTGAAGCTTTCTTT. Using reference TRBV28 and TRBJ1-1 for the parts outside the CDR3, the full variable domain is DVKVTQSSRYLVKRTGEKVFLECVQDMDHENMFWYRQDPGLGLRLIYFSYDVKMKEKGDIPEGYSVSREKKERFSLILESASTNQTSMYLCATLLQGQVNTEAFFGQGTRLTVV.

This chain connects TRBV15 to TRBJ2-3, with 8 bases aligning to TRBD1. CDR1 is LNHNV and CDR2 is YYDKDF in the germline V gene (reference sequence). After removal of 5 bases from V and 9 bases from J, the junction contained 4 bases not matched to a gene. The CDR3 contains 12 residues. CDR3 DNA sequence: TGTGCCACCAGCGACAGGGGTCCAACGCAGTATTTT. Its protein is CATSDRGPTQYF.

This chain uses TRBV7-2 with TRBJ2-2; D might be TRBD1 (5 bases). The length of the CDR3 is 14 residues. Germline V gene data show CDR1 as SGHTA and CDR2 as FQGNSA. V shed 5 bases and J shed 8 bases, with 15 bases lying between them. The CDR3 DNA is TGTGCCAGCAGCACCCGACAGAGAACGGGGGAGCTGTTTTTT. Its protein is CASSTRQRTGELFF. Variable domain in full (rest from reference TRBV7-2 and TRBJ2-2): GAGVSQSPSNKVTEKGKDVELRCDPISGHTALYWYRQSLGQGLEFLIYFQGNSAPDKSGLPSDRFSAERTGGSVSTLTIQRTQQEDSAVYLCASSTRQRTGELFFGEGSRLTVL.

V usage is TRBV4-2 and J usage is TRBJ1-2; the D is unclear. Germline CDR1 and CDR2: LGHNA and YNFKEQ. This CDR3 has 17 residues. V lost 0 bases and J 2 bases, leaving 16 bases between the germline ends. The CDR3 sequence is CASSQDTDGPYNYGYTF. CDR3 nucleotides: TGTGCCAGCAGCCAAGATACGGACGGCCCGTACAACTATGGCTACACCTTC.

The rearrangement joins TRBV29-1 to TRBJ1-5, with D possibly matching TRBD1 (6 bases). V was clipped by 4 bases and J by 6 bases, with 16 bases between them. This CDR3 is 14 amino acids long. CDR1 and CDR2 from the germline V gene are SQVTM and ANQGSEA. The CDR3 region is CSVAEGRGGQPQHF. As DNA, the CDR3 is TGCAGCGTTGCAGAGGGCAGGGGAGGTCAGCCCCAGCATTTT.

This clonotype has just one count. The chain uses TRBV15 and TRBJ2-3; D is unresolved. Trimming shortened V by 4 bases and J by 3 bases, and 11 bases separated the two germline ends. The CDR3 is 14 residues long. Per germline, CDR1 LNHNV and CDR2 YYDKDF (reference sequence). For the CDR3, the DNA is TGTGCCACCAGCACCACGTACGGTACAGATACGCAGTATTTT. It translates to CATSTTYGTDTQYF.

The chain couples TRBV7-9 to TRBJ2-1; tentative D call: TRBD1 (6 bases). V was clipped by 4 bases and J by 8 bases, with 15 bases between them. The CDR3 is 14 residues long. From germline, CDR1 is SEHNR and CDR2 FQNEAQ (reference sequence). The CDR3 coding sequence is TGTGCCAGCAGCTCAGGGGTAGTCTCCCATGAGCAGTTCTTC. Its translation is CASSSGVVSHEQFF. The full variable domain, with the rest looked up from reference TRBV7-9 and TRBJ2-1, is DTGVSQNPRHKITKRGQNVTFRCDPISEHNRLYWYRQTLGQGPEFLTYFQNEAQLEKSRLLSDRFSAERPKGSFSTLEIQRTEQGDSAMYLCASSSGVVSHEQFFGPGTRLTVL.

This chain links TRBV4-1 with TRBJ2-7; D gene uncertain. With 1 base removed from V and 5 bases from J, the gap between germline ends came to 12 bases. The CDR3 is 14 amino acids. Germline loops: CDR1 MGHRA, CDR2 YSYEKL. CDR3 DNA: TGCGCCAGCAGCCAAGTTGGGCAGGCTCACGAGCAGTACGTC. Amino acid sequence: CASSQVGQAHEQYV.

This chain joins TRBV24-1 and TRBJ2-3; TRBD1 might be the D (6 bases). The CDR3 length is 13 residues. Germline V gene sequence: CDR1 KGHDR, CDR2 SFDVKD. Trimming shortened V by 12 bases and J by 3 bases, and 15 bases separated the two germline ends. CDR3 sequence reads: CALGPGDTDTQYF. CDR3 bases: TGTGCCCTCGGGCCAGGGGATACAGATACGCAGTATTTT.